This TCR beta chain was recovered during a study of human T cells and chemical hapten exposure. This clonotype was detected a few times. One entry per CDR3 protein results from TCRdb running MiXCR on the RACE reads. This repertoire shows under 200,000 distinct CDR3 sequences, about a quarter found once; its top ten account for approximately 2.1%. Documented time point: patch test 3, about 24 weeks after DPC sensitization. As to treatment: therapeutic diphenylcyclopropenone sensitization with weekly scalp DPC. Trimming took 0 bases from V and 4 from J, leaving 14 bases between them. The CDR3 runs 17 residues. The germline gives CDR1 SGDLS, CDR2 YYNGEE.

This rearrangement joins TRBV9 to TRBJ2-6, with D uncertain. This receptor was obtained from a woman under 30 with alopecia areata. Some clones in this sample may be carry-over from other donors' samples. The material was whole blood, obtained in connection with sensitization to the hapten diphenylcyclopropenone (DPC). As DNA, the CDR3 is TGTGCCAGCAGCGTAGAGGTGGGGTCATCAGGGGCCAACGTCCTGACTTTC. The encoded protein is CASSVEVGSSGANVLTF.